This T cell receptor beta chain was recovered during a study of cytomegalovirus exposure and HLA in healthy donors. Study results and caveats: A prior analysis recorded that most TCR beta V segments were productive about 90% or about 30% of the time.

This clone was seen more than once but under ten times. The antigen remains unidentified. PCR used 60 Vbeta primers and 13 Jbeta primers. TCRdb's copy holds only in-frame clones and misses some; the assay was immunoSEQ multiplex PCR. In the table there are roughly 65,000 clones, 80% of which are singletons. This receptor was obtained from a woman aged 25 to 39 in good health and CMV-seronegative. The material sequenced was PBMCs.

DNA for the CDR3: TGTGCCAGCAGTGACCCAACTAGCGGGGAAGAGACCCAGTACTTC. It translates to CASSDPTSGEETQYF. The chain combines TRBV2 with TRBJ2-5; 10 nucleotides match TRBD2. V shed 3 bases, J shed 3 bases, and the junction held 4 bases outside the gene matches. The CDR3 covers 15 residues. Germline V lookup: CDR1 SNHLY, CDR2 FYNNEI.